This paragraph covers one TCR beta chain sequence. Its antigen is not identified. The ends lost 6 bases at V and 6 bases at J; junction bases unmatched: 8. The length of the CDR3 is 14 residues. From germline, CDR1 is MNHEY and CDR2 SMNVEV (reference sequence). The data were taken from a study of T cells in localized non-small cell lung cancer. Study-wide points: Uninvolved adjacent lung had higher T cell clonality than tumor and all other tissues. Heterogeneity is still possible, as just one tumor region was sequenced. Median detection of top 100 tumor clones in adjacent lung was 57 clones.

Sequencing was performed with immunoSEQ multiplex PCR; in TCRdb, only in-frame clones are kept and a portion is missing. The repertoire includes 45,000 to 55,000 clones, roughly 80% of them detected once, and 17% sits in the top ten. The source of this sequence is a man between 40 and 70 years old with stage I squamous cell lung carcinoma. The material sequenced was peripheral blood, taken before any cancer treatment. The V and J genes are TRBV27 and TRBJ2-7; 10 bases align to TRBD1. CDR3 residues: CASRRPGQGSEQYF. The CDR3 DNA reads as TGTGCCAGCAGGAGGCCGGGACAGGGGTCCGAGCAGTACTTC.